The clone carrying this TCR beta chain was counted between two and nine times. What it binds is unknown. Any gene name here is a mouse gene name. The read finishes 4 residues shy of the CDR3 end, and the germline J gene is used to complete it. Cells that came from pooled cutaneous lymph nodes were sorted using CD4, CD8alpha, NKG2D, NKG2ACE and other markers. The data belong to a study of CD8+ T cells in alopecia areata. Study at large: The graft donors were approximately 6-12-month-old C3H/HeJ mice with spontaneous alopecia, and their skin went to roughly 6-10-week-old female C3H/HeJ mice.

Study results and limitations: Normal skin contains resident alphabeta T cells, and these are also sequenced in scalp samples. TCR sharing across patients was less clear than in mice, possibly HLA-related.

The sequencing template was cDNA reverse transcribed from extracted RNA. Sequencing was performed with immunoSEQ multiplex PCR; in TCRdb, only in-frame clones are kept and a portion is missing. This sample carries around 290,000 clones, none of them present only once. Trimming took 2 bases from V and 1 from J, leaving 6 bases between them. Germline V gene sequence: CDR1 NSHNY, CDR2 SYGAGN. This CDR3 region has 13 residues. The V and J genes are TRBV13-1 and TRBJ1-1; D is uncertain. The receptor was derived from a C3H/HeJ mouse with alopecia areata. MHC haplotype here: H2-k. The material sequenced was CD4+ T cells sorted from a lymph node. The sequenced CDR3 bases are TGTGCCAGCAGTGACAGACAAAACACA. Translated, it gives CASSDRQNT. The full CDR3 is CASSDRQNTEVFF.